A selection of T cell receptor beta chains follows, all from one sample in a study of cytomegalovirus exposure and HLA in healthy donors. This table comes from immunoSEQ multiplex PCR, and its TCRdb copy is limited to in-frame clones, with some not included. The sample lists under 150,000 clones, roughly 84% seen once, with 2% to 3% in the top ten. The specimen sequenced was PBMCs. All receptors come from a man over 45 in good health and CMV-seronegative. CDR3s include the opening cysteine and the closing phenylalanine or tryptophan. Fields, in order: D gene, J gene, CDR3 length, clone size, V gene, CDR3 DNA, CDR3 protein. The D gene is left open where the match is weak. Size is omitted from some rows. Given values are once, few, many or a class for expanded clones.

d_gene: -; j_gene: TRBJ1-4; len: 15; abundance: few; v_gene: TRBV5-6; CDR3nt: TGTGCCAGCAGCTTATCTAGGCGGGGAGGGGAAAAACTGTTTTTT; CDR3aa: CASSLSRRGGEKLFF
d_gene: TRBD1; j_gene: TRBJ2-7; len: 11; abundance: once; v_gene: TRBV2; CDR3nt: TGTGCCAGCAGATACAGGGGCGAGCAGTACTTC; CDR3aa: CASRYRGEQYF
d_gene: -; j_gene: TRBJ2-7; len: 13; abundance: -; v_gene: TRBV7-9; CDR3nt: TGTGCCAGCAGCTTAGCCGGCGGCGACGAGCAGTACTTC; CDR3aa: CASSLAGGDEQYF
d_gene: TRBD1; j_gene: TRBJ2-7; len: 14; abundance: -; v_gene: TRBV6-5; CDR3nt: TGTGCCAGCAGCTTTCAAGGACAGGGACACGAGCAGTACTTC; CDR3aa: CASSFQGQGHEQYF
d_gene: TRBD1; j_gene: TRBJ2-7; len: 14; abundance: -; v_gene: TRBV6-5; CDR3nt: TGTGCCAGCAGTAAGGACAGGGGTTCCTACGAGCAGTACTTC; CDR3aa: CASSKDRGSYEQYF
d_gene: TRBD2; j_gene: TRBJ2-2; len: 16; abundance: -; v_gene: TRBV5-4; CDR3nt: TGTGCCAGCAGCTATAAGGAGCGGGGGAACACCGGGGAGCTGTTTTTT; CDR3aa: CASSYKERGNTGELFF
d_gene: -; j_gene: TRBJ2-3; len: 15; abundance: -; v_gene: TRBV6-6; CDR3nt: TGTGCCAGCAGTACAAGGGGACTGAGCACAGATACGCAGTATTTT; CDR3aa: CASSTRGLSTDTQYF
d_gene: -; j_gene: TRBJ1-1; len: 13; abundance: -; v_gene: TRBV19; CDR3nt: TGTGCCAGTAGTAGCACAGCGAACACTGAAGCTTTCTTT; CDR3aa: CASSSTANTEAFF
d_gene: -; j_gene: TRBJ1-1; len: 13; abundance: -; v_gene: TRBV5-1; CDR3nt: TGCGCCAGCCAATTGGGGCCCAAGACTGAAGCTTTCTTT; CDR3aa: CASQLGPKTEAFF
d_gene: -; j_gene: TRBJ2-5; len: 13; abundance: -; v_gene: TRBV7-2; CDR3nt: TGTGCCAGCAGCTTGAGTAGTCCGGAGACCCAGTACTTC; CDR3aa: CASSLSSPETQYF
d_gene: -; j_gene: TRBJ2-7; len: 15; abundance: -; v_gene: TRBV11-2; CDR3nt: TGTGCCAGCAGCTTAGGGACCGGGACATACTACGAGCAGTACTTC; CDR3aa: CASSLGTGTYYEQYF
d_gene: -; j_gene: TRBJ1-4; len: 17; abundance: -; v_gene: TRBV28; CDR3nt: TGTGCCAGCACCAGAAACTGGGGCCGCCGGATTAATGAAAAACTGTTTTTT; CDR3aa: CASTRNWGRRINEKLFF
d_gene: TRBD1; j_gene: TRBJ2-5; len: 16; abundance: -; v_gene: TRBV5-1; CDR3nt: TGCGCCAGCAGCCCGATGACAGGGGGCGGTGGAAGGGAGCAGTACTTC; CDR3aa: CASSPMTGGGGREQYF
d_gene: -; j_gene: TRBJ1-2; len: 14; abundance: -; v_gene: TRBV4-2; CDR3nt: TGTGCCAGCAGCCTTTACTCAGGGTTACGTGGCTACACCTTC; CDR3aa: CASSLYSGLRGYTF
d_gene: -; j_gene: TRBJ1-4; len: 14; abundance: -; v_gene: TRBV6-1; CDR3nt: TGTGCCAGCAGTGGGGGCGACAGTAATGAAAAACTGTTTTTT; CDR3aa: CASSGGDSNEKLFF
d_gene: -; j_gene: TRBJ1-6; len: 14; abundance: -; v_gene: TRBV13; CDR3nt: TGTGCCAGCAGCTTAGGCCTCGGGAATTCACCCCTCCACTTT; CDR3aa: CASSLGLGNSPLHF
d_gene: TRBD1; j_gene: TRBJ1-2; len: 15; abundance: -; v_gene: TRBV5-1; CDR3nt: TGCGCCAGCAGCTTAACGCCGGGACAGCCTTATGGCTACACCTTC; CDR3aa: CASSLTPGQPYGYTF
d_gene: TRBD1; j_gene: TRBJ1-3; len: 16; abundance: -; v_gene: TRBV19; CDR3nt: TGTGCCAGTAGTGCGACAGGGCCCTTCTCTGGAAACACCATATATTTT; CDR3aa: CASSATGPFSGNTIYF
d_gene: -; j_gene: TRBJ1-4; len: 13; abundance: -; v_gene: TRBV7-9; CDR3nt: TGTGCCAGCAGCAATACAGAATCGGAAAAACTGTTTTTT; CDR3aa: CASSNTESEKLFF
d_gene: -; j_gene: TRBJ1-2; len: 15; abundance: -; v_gene: TRBV13; CDR3nt: TGTGCCAGCAGCTCTTTGATACTCCCGGGGTATGGCTACACCTTC; CDR3aa: CASSSLILPGYGYTF
d_gene: -; j_gene: TRBJ1-5; len: 15; abundance: once; v_gene: TRBV6-1; CDR3nt: TGTGCCAGCAGTGAAGTGGGGAGTCGGAATCAGCCCCAGCATTTT; CDR3aa: CASSEVGSRNQPQHF
d_gene: -; j_gene: TRBJ2-3; len: 11; abundance: -; v_gene: TRBV7-9; CDR3nt: TGTGCCAGCAGCTTTAAAGATACGCAGTATTTT; CDR3aa: CASSFKDTQYF
d_gene: -; j_gene: TRBJ2-7; len: 13; abundance: -; v_gene: TRBV11-3; CDR3nt: TGTGCCAGCAGCCCCCGACTAGCCTACGAGCAGTACTTC; CDR3aa: CASSPRLAYEQYF